Each of the 21 T cell receptor beta chains below was sequenced from the same sample in a study of graft-versus-host responses after intestinal transplantation. Method: immunoSEQ multiplex PCR; TCRdb's copy keeps in-frame clones and lacks some. The sample includes some 95,000 clones, around nine tenths seen only once; the top ten take approximately 0.5%. For these receptors, no antigen is known. The sequencing here drew on unstimulated CD8+ T cells sorted from spleen or lymph node cells, taken before intestinal transplant. These receptors came from a human donor who received an intestinal transplant.

The genes are TRBV7-9 and TRBJ2-3; the D is unclear. Trimming shortened V by 1 base and J by 0 bases, and 14 bases separated the two germline ends. The germline V gene has CDR1 SEHNR and CDR2 FQNEAQ (reference sequence). This CDR3 contains 17 residues. CDR3 sequence reads: CASSLVPLHTSTDTQYF. DNA for the CDR3: TGTGCCAGCAGCTTAGTTCCGTTGCATACTAGCACAGATACGCAGTATTTT.

Here the CDR3 reads CASSVGLAVTYEQYF. CDR3 DNA: TGCGCCAGCAGCGTGGGACTAGCGGTAACCTACGAGCAGTACTTC. The rearrangement uses TRBV4-3 and TRBJ2-7; 11 nucleotides line up with TRBD2. CDR3 length equals 15 residues. With V trimmed by 5 bases and J by 2 bases, 5 bases remained unmatched. Germline CDR1 reads LGHNA; CDR2 reads YSLEER.

The chain's CDR3 is CASSFGTSAYNEQFF. CDR3 DNA sequence: TGTGCCAGCAGCTTCGGGACTAGCGCCTACAATGAGCAGTTCTTC. The V call is TRBV7-9, the J call TRBJ2-1; the match to TRBD2 covers 10 bases. V was pared by 3 bases and J by 2 bases, with 1 base of the junction left unmatched. Germline V gives CDR1 SEHNR, CDR2 FQNEAQ (reference sequence). The CDR3 length is 15 residues.

The CDR3 reads CASSLNLAAVSYEQYF. For the CDR3, the DNA is TGTGCCAGCAGTTTGAACCTAGCGGCCGTCTCCTACGAGCAGTACTTC. The chain employs TRBV27 and TRBJ2-7, with 7 bases matching TRBD2. In germline, CDR1 is MNHEY, CDR2 SMNVEV (reference sequence). Trimming removed 3 bases from V and 0 bases from J; junction bases left unmatched: 8. The CDR3 has 16 amino acids.

The CDR3: CASSPTDSYEQYF. The CDR3 DNA reads TGTGCCAGCAGCCCGACAGATTCCTACGAGCAGTACTTC. The rearrangement joins TRBV7-9 to TRBJ2-7; the D gene is possibly TRBD1 (5 bases). Germline V gene data show CDR1 as SEHNR and CDR2 as FQNEAQ (reference sequence). V lost 5 bases and J lost 1, with 9 bases in between. The CDR3 has 13 amino acids.

V gene TRBV28 combines with J gene TRBJ2-7, with D maybe TRBD2 (5 bases). V shed 3 bases and J shed 7 bases, with 10 bases lying between them. The germline V gene encodes CDR1 MDHEN and CDR2 SYDVKM. This CDR3 is built from 12 residues. The CDR3 DNA sequence: TGTGCCAGCAGTTTGGGGTGGAGGGAGCAGTACTTC. It specifies CASSLGWREQYF.

The V gene is TRBV5-1, the J gene TRBJ2-1; 8 bases align to TRBD1. V lost 0 bases to trimming and J lost 9 bases; unmatched junction nucleotides: 5. The germline V gene encodes CDR1 SGHRS and CDR2 YFSETQ. The CDR3 loop spans 14 amino acids. CDR3 amino acids: CASSLAGTGSEQFF. The CDR3 DNA is TGCGCCAGCAGCTTGGCCGGGACAGGCTCTGAGCAGTTCTTC.

The rearrangement links TRBV6-1 to TRBJ2-5; D is perhaps TRBD2 (5 bases). CDR3 length: 15 amino acids. The germline CDR1 and CDR2 sequences are MNHNS and SASEGT. Trimming removed 2 bases from V and 2 bases from J, with 12 bases in between. Here the CDR3 DNA reads TGTGCCAGCAGTGAATGGGTGCGGGCACAAGAGACCCAGTACTTC. Its protein product is CASSEWVRAQETQYF.

J is TRBJ1-1 and V is TRBV7-9; 7 bases align to TRBD1. CDR3 size: 14 residues. Germline CDR1 reads SEHNR; CDR2 reads FQNEAQ (reference sequence). Trimming removed 4 bases from V and 0 bases from J; junction bases left unmatched: 2. CDR3 sequence reads: CASSSGQLNTEAFF. For the CDR3, the DNA is TGTGCCAGCAGCTCGGGACAGTTGAACACTGAAGCTTTCTTT.

The chain has TRBV7-2 and TRBJ2-1; no clear D gene. This CDR3 spans 12 amino acids. The V end lost 4 bases, the J end lost 8 bases, and 9 bases lay between the germline ends. Germline V gives CDR1 SGHTA, CDR2 FQGNSA. The CDR3 sequence is CASSSPYYEQFF. The CDR3 nucleotides read TGTGCCAGCAGCTCCCCCTATTATGAGCAGTTCTTC. Combining the CDR3 with reference TRBV7-2 and TRBJ2-1 gives the whole variable domain GAGVSQSPSNKVTEKGKDVELRCDPISGHTALYWYRQSLGQGLEFLIYFQGNSAPDKSGLPSDRFSAERTGGSVSTLTIQRTQQEDSAVYLCASSSPYYEQFFGPGTRLTVL.

In its sample, this clone was seen once. The V gene is TRBV16, the J gene TRBJ2-1, with 10 positions matching TRBD1. The CDR3 consists of 17 residues. The junction had 7 bases not matched to a gene; V was cut back by 3 bases and J by 2 bases. In germline, CDR1 is KGHSY, CDR2 FQNENV. CDR3 sequence (DNA): TGTGCCAGCAGCCACTGGGGGACAGGGGCAACCTACAATGAGCAGTTCTTC. Amino acid sequence: CASSHWGTGATYNEQFF.

V is TRBV19 and J is TRBJ1-5, with a tentative D call TRBD1 (6 bases). With 7 bases removed from V and 5 bases from J, the gap between germline ends came to 12 bases. Per the germline V gene, CDR1 is LNHDA and CDR2 is SQIVND (reference sequence). The CDR3 runs to 13 residues. In nucleotides, the CDR3 is TGTGCCAGTACGGCCAAGGGGGATCAGCCCCAGCATTTT. Amino acids: CASTAKGDQPQHF.

The chain combines TRBV7-9 with TRBJ2-3, with D perhaps TRBD1 (6 bases). The V gene's germline CDR1 is SEHNR and CDR2 FQNEAQ (reference sequence). The CDR3 loop spans 16 amino acids. The ends were cut back, 6 bases at V and 7 bases at J, with 23 bases in the middle. CDR3 sequence reads: CASSPVTDSPRHTQYF. CDR3 in DNA: TGTGCCAGCAGTCCGGTTACGGACAGCCCCCGCCATACGCAGTATTTT.

The chain recombines TRBV7-8 with TRBJ1-1; weak D call: TRBD1 (5 bases). Germline values: CDR1 SGHVS, CDR2 FQNEAQ. Trimming removed 0 bases from V and 5 bases from J, with 16 bases in between. The CDR3 covers 16 residues. CDR3 coding DNA: TGTGCCAGCAGCTTAGCGCAAGAGGGGAGGATAACTGAAGCTTTCTTT. As protein: CASSLAQEGRITEAFF.

The V and J genes are TRBV27 and TRBJ2-7; D is perhaps TRBD1 (6 bases). The V end was cut by 2 bases, the J end by 2 bases, with 7 bases between. Germline assignment: CDR1 MNHEY and CDR2 SMNVEV (reference sequence). This CDR3 has 13 residues. The CDR3 region is CASSLGGPYEQYF. CDR3 nucleotide sequence: TGTGCCAGCAGTTTAGGGGGCCCCTACGAGCAGTACTTC.

The chain recombines TRBV5-1 with TRBJ2-1; no clear D. The CDR3 contains 13 residues. V lost 0 bases and J lost 8, with 9 bases in between. In germline, CDR1 is SGHRS, CDR2 YFSETQ. CDR3 residues: CASSLGGDYEQFF. The DNA for the CDR3 is TGCGCCAGCAGCTTGGGCGGCGACTATGAGCAGTTCTTC.

The V gene is TRBV28, the J gene TRBJ2-7, with 9 bases matching TRBD2. The CDR3 consists of 15 residues. V trimming: 7 bases; J trimming: 2 bases; junction bases outside the gene matches: 9. Germline V gene lookup returns CDR1 MDHEN and CDR2 SYDVKM. The CDR3 nucleotides read TGTGCCAGCAACCCGCGGACTAGCGCCGCCTACGAGCAGTACTTC. Its protein is CASNPRTSAAYEQYF. The whole variable domain, remainder taken from reference TRBV28 and TRBJ2-7, is DVKVTQSSRYLVKRTGEKVFLECVQDMDHENMFWYRQDPGLGLRLIYFSYDVKMKEKGDIPEGYSVSREKKERFSLILESASTNQTSMYLCASNPRTSAAYEQYFGPGTRLTVT.

The V call is TRBV7-3, the J call TRBJ1-1; the D is unclear. This CDR3 region has 13 residues. V was shortened by 6 bases and J by 2 bases, with 10 bases between the two germline ends. The germline V gene has CDR1 SGHTA and CDR2 FQGTGA. In DNA form, the CDR3 reads TGTGCCAGCAGTAGACAAGCCAACACTGAAGCTTTCTTT. Translated, it gives CASSRQANTEAFF.

The DNA for the CDR3 is TGTGCCAGCAGTTTAAGGCTAGCGGGAGGGCACACCGGGGAGCTGTTTTTT. Translation gives CASSLRLAGGHTGELFF. The genes are TRBV27 and TRBJ2-2, with 12 positions matching TRBD2. The CDR3 totals 17 residues. Per germline, CDR1 MNHEY and CDR2 SMNVEV (reference sequence). Germline trimming cut 2 bases from V and 3 bases from J; bases unmatched to any gene: 4.

The chain is built from TRBV28 and TRBJ2-7; 12 bases align to TRBD2. Germline lookup yields CDR1 MDHEN and CDR2 SYDVKM. Trimming took 5 bases from V and 0 from J; bases not matched to a gene: 2. The CDR3 runs 15 residues. The CDR3 spells CASSATSGSSYEQYF. The CDR3 DNA reads TGTGCCAGCAGTGCGACTAGCGGGAGCTCCTACGAGCAGTACTTC.

V gene TRBV25-1 combines with J gene TRBJ1-1; 12 nucleotides match TRBD1. The CDR3 is 17 amino acids. The J segment lost 0 bases and the V segment lost 4 bases, leaving 6 bases of the junction unmatched. Per the germline V gene, CDR1 is MGHDK and CDR2 is SYGVNS. The CDR3 region is CASSAGTGGIMNTEAFF. The CDR3 nucleotides read TGTGCCAGCAGTGCCGGGACAGGGGGCATCATGAACACTGAAGCTTTCTTT.